This TCR beta chain was profiled in a study of cytomegalovirus exposure and HLA in healthy donors. Whole-study findings and limits: In a later analysis, V- and J-gene trimming of beta chains associated with a DCLRE1C missense variant, replicated independently. Both high specificity and high sensitivity reportedly marked the classifier's diagnosis of cytomegalovirus status. Roughly uniform depth of sequencing across donors was assumed in presence/absence analyses. Altogether, 160 or so TCR beta chains were recorded as cytomegalovirus-associated.

The study ran its PCR with 60 Vbeta and 13 Jbeta primers. Using immunoSEQ multiplex PCR, the repertoire was profiled, and TCRdb retains in-frame clones only, with some absent. In the table there are approximately 200,000 clones, 81% of which are singletons. Comment on this clone: What it recognizes is unknown.

The V and J ends lost 4 bases and 3 bases respectively, with 15 bases between them. The CDR3 length is 15 residues. In germline, CDR1 is SGHNT, CDR2 YYREEE (reference sequence). The chain carries TRBV5-4 and TRBJ2-3; a possible D gene is TRBD1 (6 bases). The receptor comes from a young woman in good health and CMV-seropositive. Sample: PBMCs. The CDR3 protein is CASSPPGRGTDTQYF. In DNA form, the CDR3 reads TGTGCCAGCAGCCCCCCGGGCAGGGGTACAGATACGCAGTATTTT.